The 7 T cell receptor beta chains in this list originate from one sample, sequenced in a study of early T cells in non-severe SARS-CoV-2 infection. TCRdb reprocessed the 5' RACE reads via MiXCR and lists one record per CDR3 protein. This table has 45,000 to 65,000 distinct CDR3 sequences, more than 10% appearing once. The sequencing here drew on whole blood, taken at baseline. All receptors come from an adult who was a healthcare worker with PCR-confirmed SARS-CoV-2 infection or an uninfected control (not recorded which).

This clonotype has at least ten counts. The chain uses TRBV7-2 and TRBJ2-3, with no clear D. The germline CDR1 and CDR2 sequences are SGHTA and FQGNSA. The CDR3 has 12 residues. V lost 1 base, J lost 14 bases, and 13 bases lay in between. The CDR3 DNA reads TGTGCCAGCAGCTTAGAGGGTATTAGGACGTATTTT. Translating it yields CASSLEGIRTYF.

The chain has TRBV7-9 and TRBJ1-2; TRBD1 matches 7 bases. V lost 6 bases and J lost 7; bases outside the gene matches: 5. Per the germline V gene, CDR1 is SEHNR and CDR2 is FQNEAQ (reference sequence). The CDR3 runs to 12 residues. CDR3 region: CASSEGASGYTF. The CDR3 coding sequence is TGTGCCAGCAGTGAGGGGGCCTCTGGCTACACCTTC.

This clonotype was picked up a small number of times. The chain is built from TRBV12-3 or TRBV12-4 and TRBJ2-3; D is possibly TRBD2 (7 bases). V lost 6 bases to trimming and J lost 6 bases, with 25 bases between them. This CDR3 region has 17 residues. The CDR3 loop is CASRPSGGRPSSDTQYF. Written as DNA, the CDR3 is TGTGCCAGCAGACCCTCGGGGGGCAGGCCGAGTTCCGATACGCAGTATTTT.

The chain carries TRBV4-3 and TRBJ1-1, with D unclear. The CDR3 extends over 14 amino acids. Trimming stripped 3 bases from V and 4 bases from J, with 12 bases between. Germline CDR1 is LGHNA and CDR2 is YSLEER. CDR3: CASSQVRLSTEAFF. CDR3 DNA: TGCGCCAGCAGCCAGGTGAGATTGAGCACTGAAGCTTTCTTT.

The chain links TRBV28 to TRBJ2-1, with 8 nucleotides matching TRBD2. CDR1 and CDR2 from the germline V gene are MDHEN and SYDVKM. V lost 3 bases to trimming and J lost 0 bases; unmatched junction nucleotides: 7. This CDR3 has 17 residues. CDR3 protein: CASSFWREDPSYNEQFF. In nucleotides, the CDR3 is TGTGCCAGCAGTTTTTGGCGGGAGGACCCCTCCTACAATGAGCAGTTCTTC.

This clonotype was seen a handful of times. The V call is TRBV11-2, the J call TRBJ2-7; D gene uncertain. V gave up 3 bases and J gave up 3 bases, with 12 bases separating them. CDR3 length: 14 residues. Germline loops: CDR1 SGHAT, CDR2 FQNNGV. CDR3 sequence: CASSFGPGNYEQYF. The CDR3 DNA follows: TGTGCCAGCAGCTTCGGTCCGGGTAACTACGAGCAGTACTTC.

This clonotype was detected a few times. V usage is TRBV4-1 and J usage is TRBJ1-5; TRBD1 matches 7 bases. CDR1 is MGHRA, CDR2 YSYEKL, per germline. The CDR3 length is 15 residues. With V trimmed by 2 bases and J by 7 bases, 8 bases remained unmatched. The CDR3 sequence: CASSQTRQGQQPQHF. CDR3 nucleotide sequence: TGCGCCAGCAGCCAAACCCGACAGGGTCAACAGCCCCAGCATTTT.